One and the same sample provided the 25 T cell receptor beta chains below, sequenced in a study of cytomegalovirus exposure and HLA in healthy donors. Researchers ran the PCR with 60 Vbeta and 13 Jbeta primers. Assay used: immunoSEQ multiplex PCR; TCRdb lists only in-frame clones, some missing. This sample has approximately 100,000 clones; more than 65% occur once, and the top ten carry 9.5% to 12%. The sample consisted of PBMCs. These receptors came from a man in his forties in good health and CMV-seropositive.

This chain uses TRBV28 with TRBJ2-5, with D possibly TRBD1 on 6 matching bases. The J call may be incorrect, as the DNA end agrees better with TRBJ2-7. Germline values: CDR1 MDHEN, CDR2 SYDVKM. The CDR3 loop spans 14 amino acids. The chain's CDR3 is CASLQGFGSYEQYF. The CDR3 region has the DNA TGTGCCAGCCTACAGGGTTTTGGCTCCTACGAGCAGTACTTC.

V is TRBV7-9 and J is TRBJ2-3; 10 positions match TRBD1. The CDR3 totals 14 residues. The trim removed 5 bases at V and 11 bases at J, leaving 10 bases unmatched. Germline V gives CDR1 SEHNR, CDR2 FQNEAQ (reference sequence). This CDR3 reads CASSPGTGAAEQYF. The DNA of the CDR3 is TGTGCCAGCAGCCCCGGGACAGGGGCGGCCGAGCAGTATTTT.

The chain's CDR3 is CSVDDRGTTEAFF. CDR3 nucleotide sequence: TGCAGCGTGGATGACAGGGGTACGACTGAAGCTTTCTTT. The chain uses TRBV29-1 and TRBJ1-1; 8 bases align to TRBD1. CDR3 length equals 13 residues. From germline, CDR1 is SQVTM and CDR2 ANQGSEA. The ends lost 6 bases at V and 5 bases at J; junction bases unmatched: 8.

This clone has a handful of counts. J is TRBJ2-3 and V is TRBV6-4; D is unclear. The germline V and J ends were trimmed by 0 bases and 2 bases, with 3 bases remaining between them. The CDR3 is 13 residues long. Germline CDR1 is MRHNA and CDR2 is SNTAGT. CDR3 bases: TGTGCCAGCAGTGACTCTAACACAGATACGCAGTATTTT. This translates into CASSDSNTDTQYF.

The V call is TRBV18, the J call TRBJ2-5; 9 positions agree with TRBD1. Trimming took 3 bases from V and 5 from J; bases not matched to a gene: 7. The CDR3 spans 15 residues. Germline CDR1 and CDR2: KGHSH and LQKENI. For the CDR3, the DNA is TGTGCCAGCTCACCTGGGGACAGGGTCGTGGAGACCCAGTACTTC. It codes for CASSPGDRVVETQYF.

The gene calls are TRBV18 and TRBJ1-1, with 8 positions matching TRBD1. This CDR3 spans 12 amino acids. The J segment lost 10 bases and the V segment lost 2 bases, leaving 3 bases of the junction unmatched. Germline CDR1 KGHSH, CDR2 LQKENI. The CDR3 is CASSPIQGAAFF. CDR3 nucleotide sequence: TGTGCCAGCTCACCAATCCAGGGGGCAGCTTTCTTT.

The chain uses TRBV6-5 and TRBJ1-2; 10 positions match TRBD1. Germline CDR1 reads MNHEY; CDR2 reads SVGAGI. Unmatched junction bases numbered 6, after V lost 7 bases and J lost 1 base. This CDR3 has 15 residues. CDR3 sequence: CASKGTGVINYGYTF. Written as DNA, the CDR3 is TGTGCCAGCAAAGGGACAGGGGTGATTAACTATGGCTACACCTTC.

J is TRBJ2-7 and V is TRBV27; 8 nucleotides line up with TRBD1. The CDR3 has 15 amino acids. The trim removed 6 bases at V and 3 bases at J, leaving 10 bases unmatched. CDR1 is MNHEY, CDR2 SMNVEV, per germline (reference sequence). CDR3 sequence reads: CASSTLDRVNYEQYF. The CDR3 DNA reads TGTGCCAGCAGCACCCTGGACAGGGTTAACTACGAGCAGTACTTC.

The chain uses TRBV6-1 and TRBJ1-2; D unclear. Deletions cut 3 bases from V and 1 base from J, with 15 bases between. Looked up from germline, CDR1 is MNHNS and CDR2 is SASEGT. CDR3 size: 16 residues. CDR3 in amino acids: CASSDVRGKLNYGYTF. CDR3 coding DNA: TGTGCCAGCAGTGACGTACGGGGTAAACTTAACTATGGCTACACCTTC.

The rearrangement uses TRBV27 and TRBJ2-7, with D perhaps matching TRBD2 (5 bases). Germline CDR1 and CDR2: MNHEY and SMNVEV (reference sequence). CDR3 length equals 15 residues. The V and J ends lost 4 bases and 2 bases respectively, with 15 bases between them. CDR3 amino acids: CASSYLGGRAYEQYF. The CDR3 coding sequence is TGTGCCAGCAGTTACCTCGGCGGGCGAGCCTACGAGCAGTACTTC.

This clone has just one count. The chain recombines TRBV19 with TRBJ2-1; perhaps TRBD1 as D (5 bases). CDR1 and CDR2 from the germline V gene are LNHDA and SQIVND (reference sequence). The CDR3 covers 13 residues. V was trimmed by 5 bases and J by 11 bases, leaving 16 bases between them. CDR3 nucleotides: TGTGCCAGTAGTCTTGGACCAACAGGAAAGCAGTTCTTC. As protein: CASSLGPTGKQFF.

The genes are TRBV7-9 and TRBJ1-3; D is unclear. Trimming took off 5 bases at V and 1 base at J, with 6 bases between the two ends. The CDR3 has 13 residues. Germline-derived CDR1 and CDR2 are SEHNR and FQNEAQ (reference sequence). This CDR3 reads CASSPLSGNTIYF. The CDR3 DNA reads as TGTGCCAGCAGCCCCCTGTCTGGAAACACCATATATTTT.

The J gene is TRBJ2-7, the V gene TRBV19; TRBD1 matches 8 bases. Germline-derived CDR1 and CDR2 are LNHDA and SQIVND (reference sequence). The CDR3 contains 16 residues. V trimming: 2 bases; J trimming: 7 bases; junction bases outside the gene matches: 13. CDR3 coding DNA: TGTGCCAGTAGTATAACTCGGGGGACAGGAGCTAGGGAGCAGTACTTC. Translating it yields CASSITRGTGAREQYF.

The V and J genes are TRBV11-2 and TRBJ1-3; D is ambiguous. With 1 base removed from V and 0 bases from J, the gap between germline ends came to 16 bases. This CDR3 comprises 18 residues. CDR1 is SGHAT, CDR2 FQNNGV, per germline. CDR3 in DNA: TGTGCCAGCAGCTTAGGGAGAGGTGAACGGCCCTCTGGAAACACCATATATTTT. It codes for CASSLGRGERPSGNTIYF.

This chain joins TRBV30 and TRBJ1-1, with a tentative D call TRBD1 (6 bases). The germline gives CDR1 GTSNPN, CDR2 SVGIG (reference sequence). V lost 6 bases to trimming and J lost 0 bases, with 11 bases between them. The CDR3 contains 13 residues. Here the CDR3 reads CACPDRLNTEAFF. Here the CDR3 DNA reads TGTGCCTGCCCGGACAGATTGAACACTGAAGCTTTCTTT.

This chain uses TRBV4-3 with TRBJ2-1; D is possibly TRBD1 (6 bases). V lost 3 bases to trimming and J lost 0 bases, with 15 bases between them. Looked up from germline, CDR1 is LGHNA and CDR2 is YSLEER. This CDR3 has 17 residues. CDR3 amino acids: CASSHHTTGLSYNEQFF. For the CDR3, the DNA is TGCGCCAGCAGCCATCACACGACAGGTCTCTCCTACAATGAGCAGTTCTTC.

This chain uses TRBV4-3 with TRBJ2-1, with TRBD1 matching over 9 bases. The CDR3 length is 18 residues. The germline V gene encodes CDR1 LGHNA and CDR2 YSLEER. V dropped 0 bases and J dropped 3; count of bases not matched to a gene: 9. The CDR3 reads CASSQERETGGFYNEQFF. CDR3 coding DNA: TGCGCCAGCAGCCAAGAAAGGGAAACAGGGGGCTTCTACAATGAGCAGTTCTTC.

This chain connects TRBV7-8 to TRBJ2-7, with 13 bases that match TRBD2. V trimming: 5 bases; J trimming: 6 bases; junction bases outside the gene matches: 7. This CDR3 has 15 residues. Germline CDR1 and CDR2: SGHVS and FQNEAQ. The CDR3 coding sequence is TGTGCCAGCAGCCCACTAGCGGGGGGGTTCCTCGAGCAGTACTTC. This sequence encodes CASSPLAGGFLEQYF.

The chain couples TRBV15 to TRBJ1-5; D might be TRBD1 (6 bases). The CDR3 length is 14 residues. The ends were cut back, 6 bases at V and 3 bases at J, with 12 bases in the middle. Germline assignment: CDR1 LNHNV and CDR2 YYDKDF (reference sequence). CDR3 DNA sequence: TGTGCCACCAGGGGGGCAGGGGACAATCAGCCCCAGCATTTT. This translates into CATRGAGDNQPQHF.

The genes are TRBV19 and TRBJ2-7, with D possibly matching TRBD1 (6 bases). The CDR3 has 15 amino acids. CDR1 is LNHDA, CDR2 SQIVND, per germline (reference sequence). The V and J ends lost 4 bases and 2 bases respectively, with 15 bases between them. The CDR3 loop reads CASSRDTTYPYEQYF. The CDR3 region has the DNA TGTGCCAGTAGTAGGGACACTACTTACCCCTACGAGCAGTACTTC.

This chain joins TRBV9 and TRBJ2-7, with 7 bases identical to TRBD2. J lost 3 bases, V lost 3 bases, and 3 bases had no gene match. In germline, CDR1 is SGDLS, CDR2 YYNGEE. The CDR3 is 13 amino acids. CDR3 amino acids: CASSGGGGYEQYF. In DNA form, the CDR3 reads TGTGCCAGCAGCGGGGGGGGAGGCTACGAGCAGTACTTC.

V is TRBV29-1 and J is TRBJ2-2, with 8 bases identical to TRBD1. This CDR3 region has 12 residues. V was pared by 5 bases and J by 8 bases, with 4 bases of the junction left unmatched. Germline CDR1 and CDR2: SQVTM and ANQGSEA. This CDR3 is CSVLTGGGELFF. The CDR3 nucleotides are TGCAGCGTTCTCACAGGGGGAGGGGAGCTGTTTTTT.

J is TRBJ2-1 and V is TRBV7-2; a weak D match, TRBD2 (5 bases). The CDR3 consists of 14 residues. The germline V gene has CDR1 SGHTA and CDR2 FQGNSA. The ends were cut back, 5 bases at V and 4 bases at J, with 12 bases in the middle. The CDR3: CASSRILGYNEQFF. DNA for the CDR3: TGTGCCAGCAGCCGTATACTAGGGTACAATGAGCAGTTCTTC.

This clone was observed a single time. J is TRBJ2-3 and V is TRBV18, with 8 bases identical to TRBD1. CDR3 size: 14 residues. Germline V gene sequence: CDR1 KGHSH, CDR2 LQKENI. The J segment lost 11 bases and the V segment lost 4 bases, leaving 11 bases of the junction unmatched. CDR3 bases: TGTGCCAGCTCACTGGACAGGGAGACGAAGAAGCAGTATTTT. It codes for CASSLDRETKKQYF.

The genes are TRBV7-8 and TRBJ1-2; weak D call: TRBD1 (5 bases). Trimming left V 5 bases short and J 4 bases short, with 14 bases between. Germline lookup yields CDR1 SGHVS and CDR2 FQNEAQ. The CDR3 spans 14 residues. The CDR3 reads CASSPPTAIYGYTF. CDR3 in DNA: TGTGCCAGCAGCCCACCGACAGCTATCTATGGCTACACCTTC.